Each of the 11 T cell receptor beta chains below was sequenced from the same sample in a study of PD-1 blockade in classical Hodgkin lymphoma. The time point denotes: cycle 4 day 1 (C4D1), after five to seven weeks of nivolumab. Every patient experienced relapse after autologous stem cell transplantation, and brentuximab vedotin exposure varied. The method was immunoSEQ multiplex PCR; TCRdb's version includes in-frame clones alone and lacks a portion of them. The sample carries about 50,000 clones, around 87% recorded once. The material sequenced was peripheral blood mononuclear cells (PBMCs), taken before the fourth cycle of nivolumab. Receptors were obtained from a human donor with classical Hodgkin lymphoma.

The chain couples TRBV2 to TRBJ2-7; D tentatively reads TRBD1 or TRBD2 (5 bases each). Germline values: CDR1 SNHLY, CDR2 FYNNEI. V dropped 11 bases and J dropped 0 bases, with 17 bases sitting between them. CDR3 size: 14 residues. CDR3 amino acids: CAGQTGTYSYEQYF. The CDR3 DNA reads TGTGCCGGACAAACCGGGACGTACTCCTACGAGCAGTACTTC.

This rearrangement joins TRBV7-9 to TRBJ2-4; D remains ambiguous. The CDR3 has 13 amino acids. Per germline, CDR1 SEHNR and CDR2 FQNEAQ (reference sequence). The V and J ends lost 1 base and 3 bases respectively, with 4 bases between them. DNA for the CDR3: TGTGCCAGCAGCTTAGAGGGCAAAAACATTCAGTACTTC. This translates into CASSLEGKNIQYF.

The genes are TRBV9 and TRBJ2-5; no clear D gene. This CDR3 spans 15 amino acids. V dropped 0 bases and J dropped 4 bases, with 13 bases sitting between them. The germline CDR1 and CDR2 sequences are SGDLS and YYNGEE. The CDR3 nucleotides read TGTGCCAGCAGCGTAGGGCAGGTACTTAGAGAGACCCAGTACTTC. Translated, it gives CASSVGQVLRETQYF.

The chain carries TRBV27 and TRBJ2-3; a possible D gene is TRBD2 (6 bases). The CDR3 length is 16 residues. Trimming removed 2 bases at V and 2 bases at J, with 14 bases between. The V gene's germline CDR1 is MNHEY and CDR2 SMNVEV (reference sequence). This CDR3 is CASSLMGGRSTDTQYF. Written as DNA, the CDR3 is TGTGCCAGCAGTTTAATGGGGGGAAGATCCACAGATACGCAGTATTTT.

The J gene is TRBJ2-7, the V gene TRBV4-2, with D unclear. Trimming shortened V by 3 bases and J by 0 bases, and 3 bases separated the two germline ends. CDR1 is LGHNA, CDR2 YNFKEQ, per germline. CDR3 size: 12 residues. Written as DNA, the CDR3 is TGTGCCAGCAGCCACGCCTCCTACGAGCAGTACTTC. It is translated as CASSHASYEQYF.

The J gene is TRBJ1-1, the V gene TRBV29-1; D may be TRBD1 (6 bases). The CDR3 runs to 13 residues. Germline V CDR1 and CDR2: SQVTM, ANQGSEA. Trimming stripped 6 bases from V and 0 bases from J, with 11 bases between. The CDR3: CSVETGLNTEAFF. Here the CDR3 DNA reads TGCAGCGTCGAGACAGGTCTGAACACTGAAGCTTTCTTT. Using reference TRBV29-1 and TRBJ1-1 for the parts outside the CDR3, the full variable domain is SAVISQKPSRDICQRGTSLTIQCQVDSQVTMMFWYRQQPGQSLTLIATANQGSEATYESGFVIDKFPISRPNLTFSTLTVSNMSPEDSSIYLCSVETGLNTEAFFGQGTRLTVV.

The genes are TRBV9 and TRBJ2-7; D is undetermined. From germline, CDR1 is SGDLS and CDR2 YYNGEE. Trimming shortened V by 0 bases and J by 1 base, and 8 bases separated the two germline ends. There are 14 residues in the CDR3. The CDR3 is CASSVETESYEQYF. The CDR3 DNA sequence: TGTGCCAGCAGCGTAGAAACGGAATCCTACGAGCAGTACTTC. Drawing the rest from reference TRBV9 and TRBJ2-7, the complete variable domain is DSGVTQTPKHLITATGQRVTLRCSPRSGDLSVYWYQQSLDQGLQFLIQYYNGEERAKGNILERFSAQQFPDLHSELNLSSLELGDSALYFCASSVETESYEQYFGPGTRLTVT.

The chain has TRBV2 and TRBJ2-7; perhaps D is TRBD1 or TRBD2 (6 bases each). This CDR3 contains 13 residues. The germline V gene has CDR1 SNHLY and CDR2 FYNNEI. V lost 8 bases and J 2 bases, leaving 13 bases between the germline ends. The CDR3 nucleotides read TGTGCCAGCTTGGGGGGCCTTACCTACGAGCAGTACTTC. Translation gives CASLGGLTYEQYF.

CDR3 sequence (DNA): TGTGCCAGCAGTCGGCTCGGGACATCGAACACTGAAGCTTTCTTT. Protein: CASSRLGTSNTEAFF. The chain combines TRBV6-5 with TRBJ1-1, with D tentatively TRBD1 (6 bases). The germline gives CDR1 MNHEY, CDR2 SVGAGI. The CDR3 runs 15 residues. V shed 5 bases and J shed 1 base, with 14 bases lying between them.

V is TRBV19 and J is TRBJ2-7, with a possible D match to TRBD2 (6 bases). The CDR3 is made up of 14 amino acids. V was trimmed by 6 bases and J by 4 bases, leaving 16 bases between them. Per the germline V gene, CDR1 is LNHDA and CDR2 is SQIVND (reference sequence). CDR3 nucleotide sequence: TGTGCCAGTAGGGTTAGCGGAGTCACTTACGAGCAGTACTTC. This translates into CASRVSGVTYEQYF.

This clone was found once. J is TRBJ2-2 and V is TRBV28; 10 bases match TRBD1. Trimming removed 3 bases from V and 4 bases from J; junction bases left unmatched: 2. The length of the CDR3 is 15 residues. Germline V CDR1 and CDR2: MDHEN, SYDVKM. CDR3 DNA: TGTGCCAGCAGTTTCCGGACAGGGGGCACCGGGGAGCTGTTTTTT. Its protein is CASSFRTGGTGELFF.